One sample yielded the 20 T cell receptor beta chains listed below, sequenced in a study of T-cell memory formation after mild COVID-19. From the 5' RACE reads, TCRdb called clonotypes with MiXCR, one entry per CDR3 protein. The sample holds 350,000 to 500,000 distinct CDR3 sequences, about 20% seen once. The sample consisted of PBMCs or a T cell subset sorted from them (not recorded which). The receptors come from a young man who had mild COVID-19 (a few samples of this study predate the infection). Cell type and time point are not known.

This clonotype was observed a few times. The rearrangement uses TRBV20-1 and TRBJ1-5, with a tentative D call TRBD1 (5 bases). Trimming cost V 7 bases and J 3 bases, with 10 bases left between them. There are 12 residues in the CDR3. Germline assignment: CDR1 DFQATT and CDR2 SNEGSKA (reference sequence). The CDR3 coding sequence is TGCAGTGTTGGGACCTACAATCAGCCCCAGCATTTT. It encodes CSVGTYNQPQHF.

The chain has TRBV20-1 and TRBJ1-3, with no clear D. V gave up 5 bases and J gave up 5 bases, with 10 bases separating them. The CDR3 is 12 amino acids. Germline V CDR1 and CDR2: DFQATT, SNEGSKA (reference sequence). This CDR3 is CSAPRNRNTIYF. The CDR3 DNA follows: TGCAGTGCTCCGAGGAACAGAAACACCATATATTTT.

The rearrangement joins TRBV11-2 to TRBJ2-2; 8 bases line up with TRBD2. V shed 3 bases and J 6 bases; nucleotides not matched to a gene: 6. The CDR3 has 15 amino acids. The germline gives CDR1 SGHAT, CDR2 FQNNGV. As DNA, the CDR3 is TGTGCCAGCAGCTTCGGACTAGCTAGGGCCGGGGAGCTGTTTTTT. This gives the protein CASSFGLARAGELFF.

This clonotype was picked up a small number of times. The genes are TRBV7-2 and TRBJ1-2; D uncertain. The germline V and J ends were trimmed by 8 bases and 0 bases, with 7 bases remaining between them. The CDR3 contains 12 residues. Germline CDR1 is SGHTA and CDR2 is FQGNSA. This chain's CDR3 is CASWSPNYGYTF. The CDR3 DNA reads TGTGCCAGCTGGAGTCCTAACTATGGCTACACCTTC.

This clonotype was picked up a small number of times. This sequence joins TRBV4-3 and TRBJ2-2, with a tentative D call TRBD2 (5 bases). The CDR3 runs 15 residues. The germline V gene has CDR1 LGHNA and CDR2 YSLEER. V lost 6 bases and J lost 5, with 16 bases in between. CDR3 nucleotide sequence: TGCGCCAGCAGGCAGGTGGCGGGTTCGACCGGGGAGCTGTTTTTT. It specifies CASRQVAGSTGELFF.

This clonotype was observed a few times. The rearrangement joins TRBV29-1 to TRBJ2-5, with 7 bases lining up with TRBD2. CDR3 length: 14 residues. The V and J ends lost 6 bases and 5 bases, in that order; junction bases with no gene match: 12. Germline assignment: CDR1 SQVTM and CDR2 ANQGSEA. The CDR3 spells CSVGGTKGVETQYF. CDR3 nucleotide sequence: TGCAGCGTGGGGGGGACCAAGGGTGTCGAGACCCAGTACTTC.

This clonotype was counted ten times or more. The chain joins TRBV2 to TRBJ2-1; 9 bases line up with TRBD1. There are 15 residues in the CDR3. The V gene end was trimmed by 6 bases and the J gene end by 5 bases; junction bases not matched to a gene: 8. Germline V CDR1 and CDR2: SNHLY, FYNNEI. The CDR3 nucleotides read TGTGCCAGCAGACCCCGGGACAGGGCACACAATGAGCAGTTCTTC. Its protein is CASRPRDRAHNEQFF.

This clonotype turned up a few times. This chain connects TRBV27 to TRBJ2-5; 7 nucleotides agree with TRBD1. Germline CDR1 MNHEY, CDR2 SMNVEV (reference sequence). The CDR3 has 14 residues. V shed 6 bases, J shed 2 bases, and the junction held 6 bases outside the gene matches. The CDR3 sequence: CASSVLTGQETQYF. The CDR3, as DNA: TGTGCCAGCAGCGTCCTGACAGGGCAAGAGACCCAGTACTTC.

J is TRBJ2-1 and V is TRBV11-2; D unclear. Per the germline V gene, CDR1 is SGHAT and CDR2 is FQNNGV. This CDR3 is 13 amino acids long. Trimming removed 3 bases at V and 4 bases at J, with 7 bases between. The CDR3 spells CASSFGKYNEQFF. The CDR3 DNA sequence: TGTGCCAGCAGCTTTGGCAAATACAATGAGCAGTTCTTC. Drawing the rest from reference TRBV11-2 and TRBJ2-1, the complete variable domain is EAGVAQSPRYKIIEKRQSVAFWCNPISGHATLYWYQQILGQGPKLLIQFQNNGVVDDSQLPKDRFSAERLKGVDSTLKIQPAKLEDSAVYLCASSFGKYNEQFFGPGTRLTVL.

V and J are TRBV6-5 and TRBJ2-3; D unclear. The CDR3 spans 16 residues. Germline CDR1 reads MNHEY; CDR2 reads SVGAGI. Trimming cost V 0 bases and J 0 bases, with 10 bases left between them. CDR3 in amino acids: CASSYSGETSTDTQYF. Written as DNA, the CDR3 is TGTGCCAGCAGTTACTCTGGAGAAACTAGCACAGATACGCAGTATTTT.

The rearrangement links TRBV12-3 or TRBV12-4 to TRBJ1-1, with D unresolved. The CDR3 length is 15 residues. V was clipped by 2 bases and J by 7 bases, with 17 bases between them. Here the CDR3 DNA reads TGTGCCAGCAGTTTATTTGGTTCTCGGATTGGTGAAGCTTTCTTT. Amino acid sequence: CASSLFGSRIGEAFF.

The sample holds a few counts of this clonotype. The chain links TRBV5-1 to TRBJ1-1, with D tentatively TRBD1 (6 bases). V gave up 4 bases and J gave up 1 base, with 14 bases separating them. The germline gives CDR1 SGHRS, CDR2 YFSETQ. This CDR3 has 15 residues. CDR3 in DNA: TGCGCCAGCAGCACGACGGCAGGGGCGAACACTGAAGCTTTCTTT. Protein sequence: CASSTTAGANTEAFF.

The gene calls are TRBV20-1 and TRBJ2-1; D not resolved. Between the trimmed V and J ends, which lost 3 bases and 8 bases, there was a span of 11 bases. CDR3 length equals 12 residues. Germline CDR1 is DFQATT and CDR2 is SNEGSKA (reference sequence). The CDR3, as DNA: TGCAGTGCTAGTATGAGCTGGCATGAGCAGTTCTTC. This gives the protein CSASMSWHEQFF.

This clonotype was seen many times. V and J are TRBV9 and TRBJ1-3; 7 bases align to TRBD1. V dropped 4 bases and J dropped 2; count of bases not matched to a gene: 0. This CDR3 contains 13 residues. Germline V lookup: CDR1 SGDLS, CDR2 YYNGEE. The CDR3 region has the DNA TGTGCCAGCAGCCAGGGGGCTGGAAACACCATATATTTT. This codes for CASSQGAGNTIYF. Full variable domain (missing parts from reference TRBV9 and TRBJ1-3): DSGVTQTPKHLITATGQRVTLRCSPRSGDLSVYWYQQSLDQGLQFLIQYYNGEERAKGNILERFSAQQFPDLHSELNLSSLELGDSALYFCASSQGAGNTIYFGEGSWLTVV.

This clonotype came up a few times. The rearrangement joins TRBV7-9 to TRBJ1-1; 9 positions agree with TRBD1. V lost 1 base, J lost 6 bases, and 3 bases stayed unmatched. This CDR3 spans 14 amino acids. The germline gives CDR1 SEHNR, CDR2 FQNEAQ (reference sequence). CDR3 in DNA: TGTGCCAGCAGCTTAGGGGACAGGGTGCCTGAAGCTTTCTTT. Translation: CASSLGDRVPEAFF.

This chain links TRBV28 with TRBJ1-4; the D is unclear. V gave up 3 bases and J gave up 8 bases, with 16 bases separating them. This CDR3 has 15 amino acids. The germline gives CDR1 MDHEN, CDR2 SYDVKM. This CDR3 is CASSFTPIQREKLFF. In DNA, the CDR3 is TGTGCCAGCAGTTTTACCCCAATACAGAGGGAAAAACTGTTTTTT. The variable domain in full, with the rest retrieved from reference TRBV28 and TRBJ1-4, is DVKVTQSSRYLVKRTGEKVFLECVQDMDHENMFWYRQDPGLGLRLIYFSYDVKMKEKGDIPEGYSVSREKKERFSLILESASTNQTSMYLCASSFTPIQREKLFFGSGTQLSVL.

The rearrangement links TRBV12-5 to TRBJ2-2, with a possible D match to TRBD2 (5 bases). Germline V lookup: CDR1 LGHNT, CDR2 FRNRAP. The CDR3 sequence is 15 residues long. V was pared by 5 bases and J by 6 bases, with 16 bases between. The CDR3 DNA sequence: TGTGCTAGTGGTCTGAATAGTAGGCGGGCCGGGGAGCTGTTTTTT. Its translation: CASGLNSRRAGELFF.

This clonotype was observed a few times. V and J are TRBV30 and TRBJ2-4, with D unclear. V lost 0 bases and J lost 0, with 9 bases in between. The CDR3 runs 15 residues. Germline CDR1 reads GTSNPN; CDR2 reads SVGIG (reference sequence). The CDR3 DNA is TGTGCCTGGAGTGTACCTGGTAAAGCCAAAAACATTCAGTACTTC. Its translation is CAWSVPGKAKNIQYF.

CDR3 in amino acids: CASSVRDRGHSPLHF. The CDR3 DNA reads as TGTGCCAGCAGTGTCCGGGACAGGGGGCATTCACCCCTCCACTTT. The chain carries TRBV6-1 and TRBJ1-6; the match to TRBD1 covers 12 bases. The CDR3 length is 15 residues. The trim removed 4 bases at V and 8 bases at J, leaving 3 bases unmatched. Germline-derived CDR1 and CDR2 are MNHNS and SASEGT.

The chain couples TRBV10-3 to TRBJ2-6; weak D call: TRBD2 (6 bases). Germline V gives CDR1 ENHRY, CDR2 SYGVKD. The CDR3 length is 17 residues. Trimming took 8 bases from V and 0 from J, leaving 17 bases between them. CDR3 sequence reads: CAISAGTLSSGANVLTF. CDR3 nucleotides: TGTGCCATCTCAGCAGGGACTCTTAGCTCTGGGGCCAACGTCCTGACTTTC.